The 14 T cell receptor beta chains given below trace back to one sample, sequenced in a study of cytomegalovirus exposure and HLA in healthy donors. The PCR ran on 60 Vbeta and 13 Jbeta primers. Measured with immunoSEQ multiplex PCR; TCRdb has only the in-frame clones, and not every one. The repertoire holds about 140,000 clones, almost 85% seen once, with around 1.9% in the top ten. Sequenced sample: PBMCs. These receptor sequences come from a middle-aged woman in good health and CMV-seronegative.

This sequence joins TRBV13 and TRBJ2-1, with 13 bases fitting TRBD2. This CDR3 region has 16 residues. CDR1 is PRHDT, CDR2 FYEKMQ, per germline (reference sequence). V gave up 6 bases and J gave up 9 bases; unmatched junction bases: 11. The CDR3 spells CASSPSGLAGEGEQFF. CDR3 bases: TGTGCCAGCAGTCCTAGCGGACTAGCGGGAGAGGGTGAGCAGTTCTTC.

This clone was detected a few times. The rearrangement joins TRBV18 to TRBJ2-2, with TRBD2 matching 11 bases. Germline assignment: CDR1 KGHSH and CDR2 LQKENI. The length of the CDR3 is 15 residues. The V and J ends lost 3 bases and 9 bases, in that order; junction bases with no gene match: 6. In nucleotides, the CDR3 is TGTGCCAGCTCACCCCTAGCGGGAGGCTCGTGGGAGCTGTTTTTT. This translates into CASSPLAGGSWELFF.

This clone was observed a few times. The CDR3 DNA sequence: TGTGCCAGCAGCGCCCGGTTGAGTGAAGAGCAGTACTTC. Translation gives CASSARLSEEQYF. The chain couples TRBV9 to TRBJ2-7; D is unresolved. In germline, CDR1 is SGDLS, CDR2 YYNGEE. Trimming removed 3 bases from V and 7 bases from J, with 14 bases in between. The CDR3 spans 13 residues.

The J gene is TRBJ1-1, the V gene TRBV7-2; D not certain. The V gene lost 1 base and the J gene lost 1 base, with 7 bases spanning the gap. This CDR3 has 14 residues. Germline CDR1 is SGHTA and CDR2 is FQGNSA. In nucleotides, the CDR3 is TGTGCCAGCAGCTTAGTGCGGGGGAACACTGAAGCTTTCTTT. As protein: CASSLVRGNTEAFF.

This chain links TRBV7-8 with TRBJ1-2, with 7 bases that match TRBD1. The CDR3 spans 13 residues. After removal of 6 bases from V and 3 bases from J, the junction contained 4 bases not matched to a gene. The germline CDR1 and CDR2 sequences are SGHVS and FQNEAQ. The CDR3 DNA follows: TGTGCCAGCAGTAACGGACAGGACTATGGCTACACCTTC. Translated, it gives CASSNGQDYGYTF. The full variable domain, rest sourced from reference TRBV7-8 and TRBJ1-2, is GAGVSQSPRYKVAKRGQDVALRCDPISGHVSLFWYQQALGQGPEFLTYFQNEAQLDKSGLPSDRFFAERPEGSVSTLKIQRTQQEDSAVYLCASSNGQDYGYTFGSGTRLTVV.

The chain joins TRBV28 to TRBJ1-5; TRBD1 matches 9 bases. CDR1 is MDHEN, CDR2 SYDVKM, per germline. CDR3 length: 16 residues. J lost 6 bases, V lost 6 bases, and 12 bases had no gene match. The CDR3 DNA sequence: TGTGCCAGCAGAATTAGAGGACAGGGGCGTATTCAGCCCCAGCATTTT. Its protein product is CASRIRGQGRIQPQHF. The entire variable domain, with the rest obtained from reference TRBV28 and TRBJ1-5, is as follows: DVKVTQSSRYLVKRTGEKVFLECVQDMDHENMFWYRQDPGLGLRLIYFSYDVKMKEKGDIPEGYSVSREKKERFSLILESASTNQTSMYLCASRIRGQGRIQPQHFGDGTRLSIL.

This CDR3 reads CASRTTLRTGVVYEQYF. CDR3 DNA: TGTGCCAGCAGGACTACACTGCGGACAGGGGTGGTTTACGAGCAGTACTTC. V is TRBV28 and J is TRBJ2-5; the match to TRBD1 covers 9 bases. The tail of the sequence fits TRBJ2-7 better, so the J call may be wrong. Germline V gives CDR1 MDHEN, CDR2 SYDVKM. The CDR3 is 17 amino acids.

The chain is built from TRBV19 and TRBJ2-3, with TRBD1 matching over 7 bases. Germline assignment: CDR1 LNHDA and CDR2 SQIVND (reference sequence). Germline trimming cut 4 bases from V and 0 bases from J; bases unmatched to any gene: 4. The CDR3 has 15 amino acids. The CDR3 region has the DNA TGTGCCAGTAGTACCGGGACAGCTAGCACAGATACGCAGTATTTT. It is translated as CASSTGTASTDTQYF.

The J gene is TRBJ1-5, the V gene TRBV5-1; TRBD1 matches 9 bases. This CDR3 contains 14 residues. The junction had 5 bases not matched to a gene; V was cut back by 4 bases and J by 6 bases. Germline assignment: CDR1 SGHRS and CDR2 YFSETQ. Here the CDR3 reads CASSRTGDGQPQHF. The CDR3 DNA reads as TGCGCCAGCAGCCGGACAGGGGACGGTCAGCCCCAGCATTTT. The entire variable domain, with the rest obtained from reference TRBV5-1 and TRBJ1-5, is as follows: KAGVTQTPRYLIKTRGQQVTLSCSPISGHRSVSWYQQTPGQGLQFLFEYFSETQRNKGNFPGRFSGRQFSNSRSEMNVSTLELGDSALYLCASSRTGDGQPQHFGDGTRLSIL.

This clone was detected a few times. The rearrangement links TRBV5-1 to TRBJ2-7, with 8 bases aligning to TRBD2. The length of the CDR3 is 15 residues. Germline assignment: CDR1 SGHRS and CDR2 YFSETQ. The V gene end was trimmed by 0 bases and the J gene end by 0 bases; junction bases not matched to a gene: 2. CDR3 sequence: CASSLDGTSSYEQYF. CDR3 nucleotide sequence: TGCGCCAGCAGCTTGGACGGGACTAGCTCCTACGAGCAGTACTTC. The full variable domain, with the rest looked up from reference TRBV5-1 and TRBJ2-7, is KAGVTQTPRYLIKTRGQQVTLSCSPISGHRSVSWYQQTPGQGLQFLFEYFSETQRNKGNFPGRFSGRQFSNSRSEMNVSTLELGDSALYLCASSLDGTSSYEQYFGPGTRLTVT.

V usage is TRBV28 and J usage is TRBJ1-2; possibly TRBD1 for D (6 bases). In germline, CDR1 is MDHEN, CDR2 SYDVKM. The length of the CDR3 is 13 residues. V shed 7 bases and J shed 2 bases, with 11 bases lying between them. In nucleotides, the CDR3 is TGTGCCAGCAAGGGACACTCAAACTATGGCTACACCTTC. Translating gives CASKGHSNYGYTF.

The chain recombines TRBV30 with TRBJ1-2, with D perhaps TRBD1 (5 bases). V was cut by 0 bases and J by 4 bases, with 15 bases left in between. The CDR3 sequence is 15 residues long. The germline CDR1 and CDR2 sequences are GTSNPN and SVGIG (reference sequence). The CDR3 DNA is TGTGCCTGGAGTGTATCCAGGGATAGGATCTATGGCTACACCTTC. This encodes CAWSVSRDRIYGYTF.

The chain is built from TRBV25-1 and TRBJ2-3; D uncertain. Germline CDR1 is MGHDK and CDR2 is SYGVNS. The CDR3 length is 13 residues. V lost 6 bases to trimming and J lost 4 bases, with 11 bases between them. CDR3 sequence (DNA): TGTGCCAGCAGAACTACGGGTTCAGATACGCAGTATTTT. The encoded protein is CASRTTGSDTQYF.

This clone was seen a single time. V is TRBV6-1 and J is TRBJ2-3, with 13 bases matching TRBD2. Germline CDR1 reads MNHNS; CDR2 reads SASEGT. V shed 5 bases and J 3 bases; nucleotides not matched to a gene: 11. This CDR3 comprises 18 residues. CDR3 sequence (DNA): TGTGCCAGCAGTAAAGGGACTAGCGGGACGGTTGGAACAGATACGCAGTATTTT. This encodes CASSKGTSGTVGTDTQYF.